This T cell receptor (beta chain) comes out of a study of cytomegalovirus exposure and HLA in healthy donors. Whole-study results and caveats: A cluster of highly shared sequence variants was likely a sequencing artifact.

Vbeta (60) and Jbeta (13) primers were used in the PCR. The protocol was immunoSEQ multiplex PCR, while the TCRdb copy is restricted to in-frame clones and leaves out a portion. The table has approximately 150,000 clones, 81% seen once. J gave up 2 bases and V 4 bases, and 8 bases lay outside the gene matches. This CDR3 has 15 residues. Germline V CDR1 and CDR2: SGHRS, YFSETQ. In the case of this clone: The antigen remains undetermined.

This receptor was taken from a man aged 45-65 years in good health and CMV-seropositive. The V and J genes are TRBV5-1 and TRBJ2-7; 8 bases are a match to TRBD2. The source material was PBMCs. DNA for the CDR3: TGCGCCAGCAGCCCACGGGGGGGGTCCGCCTACGAGCAGTACTTC. This translates into CASSPRGGSAYEQYF.